These T cell receptor beta chains were read from a single sample in a study of a mutant IDH1 vaccine in newly diagnosed glioma. For these TCRs, the target antigens are not known. Here immunoSEQ multiplex PCR was the method, and the copy in TCRdb shows in-frame clones only, minus some. The top ten clones hold 3.5% to 4.5% of a sample with some 60,000 clones, 84% of them seen once. The source material was PBMCs, sampled from a glioma patient whose treatment included an IDH1 peptide vaccine. All receptors come from a man aged 30 to 45 with glioma. The conserved cysteine and the conserved F or W are not part of the CDR3 here.

CDR3 protein: ASSRGQRNTEAF
V gene: TRBV4-2

CDR3 protein: ASSLVGATNEKLF
V gene: TRBV5-4

CDR3 protein: ASSQDSPGGELF
V gene: TRBV19

CDR3 protein: ASSLVGDSYEQY
V gene: TRBV5-5

CDR3 protein: ASSPSGTGQNYGYT
V gene: TRBV5-6

CDR3 protein: ASSPRTSGVTDTQY
V gene: TRBV18

CDR3 protein: ASSGGQGNNSPLH
V gene: TRBV6-4

CDR3 protein: ASSGTDIPSSNQPQH
V gene: TRBV19

CDR3 protein: ASVSGHAQY
V gene: TRBV19

CDR3 protein: ASSELGGIGYT
V gene: TRBV10-1

CDR3 protein: ASSLSPASYGYT
V gene: TRBV27

CDR3 protein: ASSPLFIPGQPQH
V gene: TRBV5-5

CDR3 protein: ASSLLVGTDTQY
V gene: TRBV28

CDR3 protein: ASSQVLQSIGLVVQGGQETQY
V gene: TRBV4-2

CDR3 protein: ASSLLGQGGSGYT
V gene: TRBV28

CDR3 protein: ASSLAENEKLF
V gene: TRBV5-1

CDR3 protein: AAGQGSYEQY
V gene: TRBV30

CDR3 protein: ASAFHMNTEAF
V gene: TRBV19

CDR3 protein: ASSATGGADTQY
V gene: TRBV2

CDR3 protein: ASSIGRGGTEAF
V gene: TRBV19

CDR3 protein: ASSFGGPNTEAF
V gene: TRBV5-5

CDR3 protein: ASSLGGRSEKLF
V gene: TRBV28

CDR3 protein: ASSQSGQVYNEQF
V gene: TRBV4-3

CDR3 protein: ASSSPILVEQY
V gene: TRBV7-2

CDR3 protein: ASSASSGRGYNEQF
V gene: TRBV9

CDR3 protein: ASSLGGYTDTQY
V gene: TRBV5-6

CDR3 protein: ASSFFGTGWYEQY
V gene: TRBV5-4

CDR3 protein: ASSVVEAATNEKLF
V gene: TRBV9

CDR3 protein: AWSVGTGGGKLF
V gene: TRBV30

CDR3 protein: ASSLGRGEAF
V gene: TRBV7-9

CDR3 protein: ASSLGTNPVETQY
V gene: TRBV13

CDR3 protein: SGLQGSGELF
V gene: TRBV29-1

CDR3 protein: ASSNGRAEEGRVPTDTQY
V gene: TRBV9

CDR3 protein: ASGRMPDRGRI
V gene: TRBV27

CDR3 protein: ASSLYPLGAF
V gene: TRBV5-8

CDR3 protein: ASSFGTGTPGVYGYT
V gene: TRBV5-4

CDR3 protein: ASMGTVNSPLH
V gene: TRBV27

CDR3 protein: ASTRQVSYEQY
V gene: TRBV2

CDR3 protein: ASSPRVRQGNTEAF
V gene: TRBV18